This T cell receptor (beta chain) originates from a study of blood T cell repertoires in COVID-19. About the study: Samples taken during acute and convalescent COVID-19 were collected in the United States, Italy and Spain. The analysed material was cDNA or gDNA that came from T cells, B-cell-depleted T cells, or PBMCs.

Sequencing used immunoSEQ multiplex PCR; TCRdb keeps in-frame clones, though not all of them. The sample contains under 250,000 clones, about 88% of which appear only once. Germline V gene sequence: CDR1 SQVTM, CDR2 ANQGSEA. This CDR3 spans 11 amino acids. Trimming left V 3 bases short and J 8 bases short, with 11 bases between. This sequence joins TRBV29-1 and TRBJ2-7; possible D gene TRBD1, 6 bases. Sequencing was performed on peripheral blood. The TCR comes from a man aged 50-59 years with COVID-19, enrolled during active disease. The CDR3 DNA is TGCAGCGTTGAGATGGGGGCGCAGCAGTACTTC. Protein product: CSVEMGAQQYF.